The 22 T cell receptor beta chains reported below all come from one sample, sequenced in a study of blood T cell repertoires in COVID-19. Here immunoSEQ multiplex PCR was the method, and the copy in TCRdb shows in-frame clones only, minus some. The sample shows some 20,000 clones, less than 95% of them seen only once. The specimen sequenced was peripheral blood. These receptor sequences come from a man aged 65 to 79 with acute or convalescent COVID-19.

The chain has TRBV13 and TRBJ2-1, with D maybe TRBD1 (5 bases). The CDR3 extends over 16 amino acids. Germline CDR1 reads PRHDT; CDR2 reads FYEKMQ (reference sequence). The V end lost 1 base, the J end lost 8 bases, and 18 bases lay between the germline ends. For the CDR3, the DNA is TGTGCCAGCAGCTTAGTTTCCCAGGGCCCCTGGGATGAGCAGTTCTTC. As protein: CASSLVSQGPWDEQFF.

V is TRBV24-1 and J is TRBJ2-1; 7 nucleotides match TRBD2. Per germline, CDR1 KGHDR and CDR2 SFDVKD. The CDR3 sequence is 16 residues long. With V trimmed by 4 bases and J by 4 bases, 9 bases remained unmatched. The CDR3 DNA is TGTGCCACCAGTGAAACGGGAGGCTGGGGGTACAATGAGCAGTTCTTC. Translation gives CATSETGGWGYNEQFF.

V is TRBV5-5 and J is TRBJ1-5; D call uncertain. The CDR3 loop spans 15 amino acids. Trimming left V 4 bases short and J 0 bases short, with 11 bases between. Germline V lookup: CDR1 SGHKS, CDR2 YYEKEE (reference sequence). CDR3 nucleotide sequence: TGTGCCAGCAGCGTGACGGGTTATAGCAATCAGCCCCAGCATTTT. Its protein product is CASSVTGYSNQPQHF.

The chain has TRBV15 and TRBJ2-4; D possibly corresponds to TRBD2 (5 bases). The V gene lost 0 bases and the J gene lost 7 bases, with 16 bases spanning the gap. This CDR3 has 16 residues. Germline V CDR1 and CDR2: LNHNV, YYDKDF (reference sequence). The CDR3 reads CATSREEGGYANIQYF. As DNA, the CDR3 is TGTGCCACCAGCAGAGAAGAGGGCGGGTATGCGAACATTCAGTACTTC.

CDR3 DNA: TGCGCCAGCAGCCCCCGACAGGACAGAAGCCAAGAGACCCAGTACTTC. Its translation is CASSPRQDRSQETQYF. The chain joins TRBV5-1 to TRBJ2-5, with D perhaps matching TRBD1 (6 bases). Between the trimmed V and J ends, which lost 4 bases and 1 base, there was a span of 17 bases. There are 16 residues in the CDR3. The germline gives CDR1 SGHRS, CDR2 YFSETQ.

The V call is TRBV20-1, the J call TRBJ2-7; D uncertain. V gave up 3 bases and J gave up 0 bases, with 12 bases separating them. Germline V gene lookup returns CDR1 DFQATT and CDR2 SNEGSKA (reference sequence). The CDR3 covers 14 residues. Written as DNA, the CDR3 is TGCAGTGCTAGTCGAGGAACAACCTCCTACGAGCAGTACTTC. Translating it yields CSASRGTTSYEQYF.

This chain uses TRBV27 with TRBJ2-1; a possible D gene is TRBD1 (5 bases). Germline CDR1 and CDR2: MNHEY and SMNVEV (reference sequence). Trimming took off 6 bases at V and 6 bases at J, with 12 bases between the two ends. This CDR3 contains 13 residues. Here the CDR3 reads CASSQQGSNEQFF. The CDR3 DNA is TGTGCCAGCAGCCAGCAGGGTTCCAATGAGCAGTTCTTC.

CDR3 amino acids: CASSRQGINSPLHF. The DNA of the CDR3 is TGTGCCAGCAGTCGACAGGGAATTAATTCACCCCTCCACTTT. The V gene is TRBV6-5, the J gene TRBJ1-6; TRBD1 matches 7 bases. Germline CDR1 is MNHEY and CDR2 is SVGAGI. The J segment lost 6 bases and the V segment lost 5 bases, leaving 4 bases of the junction unmatched. CDR3 size: 14 residues.

This clone was seen a single time. The V and J genes are TRBV4-3 and TRBJ2-1; TRBD2 aligns across 10 bases. Germline CDR1 is LGHNA and CDR2 is YSLEER. V shed 5 bases and J 1 base; nucleotides not matched to a gene: 8. The CDR3 is made up of 17 amino acids. The CDR3 bases are TGCGCCAGCAGCTACTTCAGCGGGGGGGCGTCCTACAATGAGCAGTTCTTC. Amino acid sequence: CASSYFSGGASYNEQFF.

This rearrangement joins TRBV19 to TRBJ2-4, with D perhaps TRBD2 (6 bases). V shed 3 bases and J shed 4 bases, with 13 bases lying between them. CDR1 and CDR2 (germline): LNHDA, SQIVND (reference sequence). The CDR3 extends over 15 amino acids. CDR3 amino acids: CASSIPSDGKNIQYF. In nucleotides, the CDR3 is TGTGCCAGTAGTATCCCTAGCGACGGGAAAAACATTCAGTACTTC. Based on the CDR3 plus reference TRBV19 and TRBJ2-4, the full variable domain is DGGITQSPKYLFRKEGQNVTLSCEQNLNHDAMYWYRQDPGQGLRLIYYSQIVNDFQKGDIAEGYSVSREKKESFPLTVTSAQKNPTAFYLCASSIPSDGKNIQYFGAGTRLSVL.

The chain recombines TRBV4-1 with TRBJ2-7; 7 bases fit TRBD1. The CDR3 loop spans 15 amino acids. V lost 4 bases, J lost 1 base, and 7 bases stayed unmatched. The germline CDR1 and CDR2 sequences are MGHRA and YSYEKL. The CDR3 DNA reads as TGCGCCAGCAGCCTGGAAAGGACAGGATCCTACGAGCAGTACTTC. Its protein is CASSLERTGSYEQYF.

The J gene is TRBJ1-2, the V gene TRBV2, with TRBD1 as a possible D gene (5 bases). The CDR3 consists of 15 residues. Germline CDR1 is SNHLY and CDR2 is FYNNEI. V gave up 2 bases and J gave up 4 bases, with 14 bases separating them. The CDR3 nucleotides are TGTGCCAGCAGTGAAAAGGGACGGGGAGGCTATGGCTACACCTTC. This codes for CASSEKGRGGYGYTF.

This chain links TRBV6-5 with TRBJ1-6; maybe TRBD1 (6 bases). V was trimmed by 5 bases and J by 5 bases, leaving 13 bases between them. This CDR3 is 15 amino acids long. Germline CDR1 and CDR2: MNHEY and SVGAGI. The CDR3 loop is CASSPQGLDNSPLHF. The CDR3 region has the DNA TGTGCCAGCAGTCCACAGGGCCTTGATAATTCACCCCTCCACTTT.

The rearrangement uses TRBV3-1 (or the pseudogene TRBV3-2) and TRBJ1-5, with 7 nucleotides matching TRBD1. With V trimmed by 1 base and J by 3 bases, 12 bases remained unmatched. The CDR3 consists of 18 residues. The germline V gene has CDR1 LGHDT and CDR2 YNNKEL (reference sequence). CDR3 amino acids: CASSQAIPGQAFNQPQHF. The CDR3 coding sequence is TGTGCCAGCAGCCAAGCAATACCTGGACAGGCGTTCAATCAGCCCCAGCATTTT.

This clone was found once. This chain uses TRBV10-3 with TRBJ1-5, with D unresolved. From germline, CDR1 is ENHRY and CDR2 SYGVKD. With 2 bases removed from V and 4 bases from J, the gap between germline ends came to 12 bases. The CDR3 spans 15 residues. The CDR3 nucleotides are TGTGCCATCAGTGAGAAGGGTACGGGGAATCAGCCCCAGCATTTT. This sequence encodes CAISEKGTGNQPQHF.

The V gene is TRBV25-1, the J gene TRBJ2-3, with D unclear. Looked up from germline, CDR1 is MGHDK and CDR2 is SYGVNS. Trimming removed 1 base from V and 3 bases from J, with 2 bases in between. The CDR3 has 12 amino acids. CDR3 sequence (DNA): TGTGCCAGCAGTGAATTAACAGATACGCAGTATTTT. Translating gives CASSELTDTQYF.

The chain employs TRBV19 and TRBJ1-6; D gene ambiguous. The CDR3 contains 16 residues. V was cut by 3 bases and J by 6 bases, with 15 bases left in between. CDR1 LNHDA and CDR2 SQIVND come from the germline V gene (reference sequence). Here the CDR3 reads CASSIYSSTGNSPLHF. The DNA for the CDR3 is TGTGCCAGTAGTATTTATTCCAGCACGGGTAATTCACCCCTCCACTTT. Together with reference TRBV19 and TRBJ1-6, the CDR3 gives the full variable domain: DGGITQSPKYLFRKEGQNVTLSCEQNLNHDAMYWYRQDPGQGLRLIYYSQIVNDFQKGDIAEGYSVSREKKESFPLTVTSAQKNPTAFYLCASSIYSSTGNSPLHFGNGTRLTVT.

The chain is built from TRBV11-2 and TRBJ2-5; TRBD1 might be the D (5 bases). Germline values: CDR1 SGHAT, CDR2 FQNNGV. The CDR3 is made up of 14 amino acids. The V gene lost 2 bases and the J gene lost 2 bases, with 9 bases spanning the gap. The CDR3 sequence: CASSLQGKQETQYF. The CDR3 DNA reads TGTGCCAGCAGCTTACAGGGAAAGCAAGAGACCCAGTACTTC.

J is TRBJ1-5 and V is TRBV19; no clear D. There are 17 residues in the CDR3. From germline, CDR1 is LNHDA and CDR2 SQIVND (reference sequence). V was pared by 3 bases and J by 0 bases, with 15 bases between. CDR3 in amino acids: CASSMKGGHDSNQPQHF. The CDR3 DNA follows: TGTGCCAGTAGTATGAAAGGAGGTCATGATAGCAATCAGCCCCAGCATTTT.

The chain has TRBV27 and TRBJ1-1; 9 bases map to TRBD1. CDR3 length equals 11 residues. Germline V gene lookup returns CDR1 MNHEY and CDR2 SMNVEV (reference sequence). Trimming took 6 bases from V and 10 from J; bases not matched to a gene: 3. The CDR3 loop is CASRTGGAAFF. The DNA for the CDR3 is TGTGCCAGCAGAACAGGGGGCGCAGCTTTCTTT.

The rearrangement joins TRBV19 to TRBJ2-3; TRBD1 aligns across 8 bases. The CDR3 is 15 residues long. Germline V gene lookup returns CDR1 LNHDA and CDR2 SQIVND (reference sequence). Trimming took 1 base from V and 3 from J; bases not matched to a gene: 3. CDR3 region: CASSIAQGATDTQYF. CDR3 nucleotide sequence: TGTGCCAGTAGTATAGCCCAGGGGGCTACAGATACGCAGTATTTT.

The V and J genes are TRBV19 and TRBJ1-3; possible D gene TRBD1, 6 bases. The CDR3 sequence is 14 residues long. CDR1 and CDR2 from the germline V gene are LNHDA and SQIVND (reference sequence). With 1 base removed from V and 2 bases from J, the gap between germline ends came to 6 bases. The CDR3 DNA sequence: TGTGCCAGTAGTATAGGGACAGCTGGAAACACCATATATTTT. Translating it yields CASSIGTAGNTIYF.